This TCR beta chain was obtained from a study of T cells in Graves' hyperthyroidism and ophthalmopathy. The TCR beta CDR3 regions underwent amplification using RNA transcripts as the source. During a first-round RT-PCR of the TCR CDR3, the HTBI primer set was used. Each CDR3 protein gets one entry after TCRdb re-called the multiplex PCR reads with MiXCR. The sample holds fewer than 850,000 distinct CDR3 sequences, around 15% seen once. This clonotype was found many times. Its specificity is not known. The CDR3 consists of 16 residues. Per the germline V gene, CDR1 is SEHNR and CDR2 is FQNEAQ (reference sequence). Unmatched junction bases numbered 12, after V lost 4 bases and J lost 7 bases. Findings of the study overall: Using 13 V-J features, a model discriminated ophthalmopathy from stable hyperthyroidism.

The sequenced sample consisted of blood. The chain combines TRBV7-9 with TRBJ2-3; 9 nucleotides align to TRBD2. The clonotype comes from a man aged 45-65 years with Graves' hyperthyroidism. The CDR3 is CASSSPGREGRNTQYF. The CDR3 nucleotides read TGTGCCAGCAGCTCCCCAGGGCGGGAGGGCCGGAATACGCAGTATTTT.